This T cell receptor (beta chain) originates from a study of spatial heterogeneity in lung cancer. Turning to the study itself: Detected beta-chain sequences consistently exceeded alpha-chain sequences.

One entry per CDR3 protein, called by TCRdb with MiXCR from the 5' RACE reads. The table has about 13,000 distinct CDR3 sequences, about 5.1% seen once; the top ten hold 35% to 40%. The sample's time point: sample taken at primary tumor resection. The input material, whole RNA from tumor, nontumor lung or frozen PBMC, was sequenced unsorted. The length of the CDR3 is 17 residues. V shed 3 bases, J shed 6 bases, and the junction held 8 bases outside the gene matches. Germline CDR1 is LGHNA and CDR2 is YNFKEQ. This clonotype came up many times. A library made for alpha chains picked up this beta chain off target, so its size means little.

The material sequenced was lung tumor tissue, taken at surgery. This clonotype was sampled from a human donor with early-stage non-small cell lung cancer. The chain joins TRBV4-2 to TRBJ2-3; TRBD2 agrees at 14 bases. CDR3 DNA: TGTGCCAGCAGCCAGAGGACTAGCGGGGGGCCGCAGGATACGCAGTATTTT. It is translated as CASSQRTSGGPQDTQYF.